A single sample is the source of the 32 T cell receptor beta chains below, sequenced in a study of shared clonotypes between healthy human individuals. Data came from immunoSEQ multiplex PCR; TCRdb stores just in-frame clones and leaves some out. Of over a million clones listed, around three quarters are singletons. The sequencing input was memory CD4+ T cells from PBMCs. Subset noted: CD45RA-negative fraction. Every receptor here comes from a man aged 18 to 29 in good health. Some clones in this sample may be carry-over from other donors' samples.

This chain connects TRBV2 to TRBJ1-2; 9 nucleotides line up with TRBD1. Germline CDR1 is SNHLY and CDR2 is FYNNEI. CDR3 size: 14 residues. Trimming cost V 6 bases and J 8 bases; bases outside gene matches: 10. CDR3 in DNA: TGTGCCAGCAGAGTCCAACAGGGGGCGGTAGGCTACACCTTC. Translated: CASRVQQGAVGYTF.

Worth noting for this clone: An end of the junction differs from the germline gene, which may be a read error. The chain combines TRBV5-4 with TRBJ2-7; 7 nucleotides line up with TRBD2. CDR1 and CDR2 from the germline V gene are SGHNT and YYREEE (reference sequence). The CDR3 is 12 amino acids. CDR3 DNA sequence: TGTGCCAGCAGCCGTAGCCGCGGGAGTAAGACATTC. Amino acid sequence: CASSRSRGSKTF.

The chain recombines TRBV28 with TRBJ1-4; 12 positions agree with TRBD1. The CDR3 extends over 14 amino acids. CDR1 and CDR2 (germline): MDHEN, SYDVKM. V dropped 6 bases and J dropped 9; count of bases not matched to a gene: 5. CDR3 sequence (DNA): TGTGCCAGCAGAACCCGGGACAGGGGGCAAAAACTGTTTTTT. As protein: CASRTRDRGQKLFF.

In this sample, this clone turned up many times. This chain uses TRBV19 with TRBJ2-2; perhaps TRBD1 as D (6 bases). The germline V and J ends were trimmed by 3 bases and 2 bases, with 10 bases remaining between them. CDR1 and CDR2 (germline): LNHDA, SQIVND (reference sequence). The CDR3 loop spans 15 amino acids. DNA of the CDR3: TGTGCCAGTAGTATCAGGGGAACCAACACCGGGGAGCTGTTTTTT. Amino acid sequence: CASSIRGTNTGELFF.

The chain joins TRBV7-2 to TRBJ2-7; D is unclear. Germline CDR1 is SGHTA and CDR2 is FQGNSA. The CDR3 is 14 amino acids. Trimming shortened V by 2 bases and J by 0 bases, and 8 bases separated the two germline ends. The CDR3 DNA follows: TGTGCCAGCAGCTTACATCCCAGCTCCTACGAGCAGTACTTC. It specifies CASSLHPSSYEQYF.

The J gene is TRBJ2-5, the V gene TRBV6-6; TRBD1 matches 8 bases. The junction had 8 bases not matched to a gene; V was cut back by 6 bases and J by 2 bases. Germline V gene sequence: CDR1 MNHNY, CDR2 SVGAGI (reference sequence). This CDR3 spans 15 amino acids. DNA for the CDR3: TGTGCCAGCAGGCAGGGACAGGCCCCTCAAGAGACCCAGTACTTC. It encodes CASRQGQAPQETQYF.

The chain combines TRBV5-6 with TRBJ1-3; the D gene is possibly TRBD1 (5 bases). The CDR3 is 15 amino acids. Trimming removed 2 bases at V and 2 bases at J, with 11 bases between. Germline CDR1 and CDR2: SGHDT and YYEEEE. This CDR3 reads CASSFRGRPGNTIYF. Written as DNA, the CDR3 is TGTGCCAGCAGCTTTCGGGGACGACCTGGAAACACCATATATTTT.

As concerns this clone: Different DNA sequences within this sample yield the same CDR3. The CDR3 DNA sequence: TGCGCCAGCAGGCGACAGGAAGAGACCCAGTACTTC. Translated, it gives CASRRQEETQYF. This chain connects TRBV5-1 to TRBJ2-5, with a weak D call TRBD1 (6 bases). V gave up 5 bases and J gave up 3 bases, with 8 bases separating them. CDR3 length: 12 residues. Germline CDR1 and CDR2: SGHRS and YFSETQ.

V usage is TRBV5-4 and J usage is TRBJ2-3, with 14 positions matching TRBD2. The germline V gene has CDR1 SGHNT and CDR2 YYREEE (reference sequence). The CDR3 is 18 amino acids. With 5 bases clipped from V and 1 base from J, the junction kept 9 bases outside the gene matches. In DNA, the CDR3 is TGTGCCAGCAGAGCGGGACTAGCGGGAGACTTAGGCACAGATACGCAGTATTTT. It encodes CASRAGLAGDLGTDTQYF. The complete variable domain, with remaining parts taken from reference TRBV5-4 and TRBJ2-3, reads ETGVTQSPTHLIKTRGQQVTLRCSSQSGHNTVSWYQQALGQGPQFIFQYYREEENGRGNFPPRFSGLQFPNYSSELNVNALELDDSALYLCASRAGLAGDLGTDTQYFGPGTRLTVL.

J is TRBJ2-1 and V is TRBV4-3; the D gene is possibly TRBD1 (5 bases). Germline V gene lookup returns CDR1 LGHNA and CDR2 YSLEER. V was trimmed by 0 bases and J by 9 bases, leaving 15 bases between them. This CDR3 region has 15 residues. The CDR3 coding sequence is TGCGCCAGCAGCCAAGAGCTCGGCGGTCAGGGTGAGCAGTTCTTC. Amino acid sequence: CASSQELGGQGEQFF.

The chain joins TRBV5-4 to TRBJ1-4, with D possibly being TRBD1 (5 bases). CDR3 length equals 16 residues. CDR1 and CDR2 (germline): SGHNT, YYREEE (reference sequence). V dropped 4 bases and J dropped 10 bases, with 23 bases sitting between them. The DNA of the CDR3 is TGTGCCAGCAGCCGTACTGGGACCGGCCTAAAGGGAAAACTGTTTTTT. Its protein product is CASSRTGTGLKGKLFF.

On this clone itself: The sample contains more than one DNA sequence encoding this CDR3. This sequence joins TRBV2 and TRBJ1-1; the match to TRBD1 covers 8 bases. The germline V gene has CDR1 SNHLY and CDR2 FYNNEI. V lost 5 bases, J lost 2 bases, and 4 bases stayed unmatched. This CDR3 is built from 14 residues. For the CDR3, the DNA is TGTGCCAGCAGTCCGGACAGGGTAAACACTGAAGCTTTCTTT. Translation gives CASSPDRVNTEAFF.

This clone turned up a few times. J is TRBJ1-2 and V is TRBV6-5; tentatively, D is TRBD1 (5 bases). CDR1 is MNHEY, CDR2 SVGAGI, per germline. The CDR3 totals 14 residues. V was trimmed by 6 bases and J by 3 bases, leaving 14 bases between them. The CDR3: CASSRRDRDYGYTF. CDR3 coding DNA: TGTGCCAGCAGCCGACGAGACAGAGACTATGGCTACACCTTC.

A few counts support this clone. The chain combines TRBV18 with TRBJ1-1; tentative D call: TRBD1 (5 bases). V lost 1 base to trimming and J lost 1 base, with 10 bases between them. Germline-derived CDR1 and CDR2 are KGHSH and LQKENI. The CDR3 length is 15 residues. CDR3 residues: CASSPRPDTNTEAFF. Here the CDR3 DNA reads TGTGCCAGCTCACCACGGCCGGACACGAACACTGAAGCTTTCTTT.

V gene TRBV11-2 combines with J gene TRBJ2-1, with 7 nucleotides matching TRBD2. With V trimmed by 4 bases and J by 5 bases, 11 bases remained unmatched. CDR1 and CDR2 (germline): SGHAT, FQNNGV. The CDR3 has 16 amino acids. In DNA, the CDR3 is TGTGCCAGCAGCTCCTATATCCGGGACTACCACAATGAGCAGTTCTTC. This translates into CASSSYIRDYHNEQFF.

This clone was recorded only once. V gene TRBV28 combines with J gene TRBJ2-6; D gene uncertain. The V end lost 8 bases, the J end lost 0 bases, and 8 bases lay between the germline ends. Germline values: CDR1 MDHEN, CDR2 SYDVKM. The CDR3 is 14 residues long. The CDR3 region is CASLYSSGANVLTF. The CDR3 region has the DNA TGTGCCAGCCTGTACAGCTCTGGGGCCAACGTCCTGACTTTC. Combining the CDR3 with reference TRBV28 and TRBJ2-6 gives the whole variable domain DVKVTQSSRYLVKRTGEKVFLECVQDMDHENMFWYRQDPGLGLRLIYFSYDVKMKEKGDIPEGYSVSREKKERFSLILESASTNQTSMYLCASLYSSGANVLTFGAGSRLTVL.

This chain joins TRBV27 and TRBJ2-7; possible D gene TRBD1, 6 bases. Germline V gene data show CDR1 as MNHEY and CDR2 as SMNVEV (reference sequence). Trimming shortened V by 5 bases and J by 2 bases, and 16 bases separated the two germline ends. The CDR3 spans 15 residues. CDR3 sequence reads: CASSPRTENPYEQYF. The DNA for the CDR3 is TGTGCCAGCAGTCCTCGGACAGAGAATCCCTACGAGCAGTACTTC.

V is TRBV6-5 and J is TRBJ1-5; D remains ambiguous. V was shortened by 4 bases and J by 6 bases, with 10 bases between the two germline ends. Per germline, CDR1 MNHEY and CDR2 SVGAGI. The CDR3 is 13 amino acids. The DNA of the CDR3 is TGTGCCAGCAGTTTGACAAGGCCTCAGCCCCAGCATTTT. Translation: CASSLTRPQPQHF.

Of note for this clone: In the same sample, other DNA sequences code for this CDR3. This chain joins TRBV2 and TRBJ2-5; TRBD1 matches at 7 bases. CDR1 and CDR2 from the germline V gene are SNHLY and FYNNEI. The length of the CDR3 is 13 residues. The junction had 4 bases not matched to a gene; V was cut back by 7 bases and J by 2 bases. The CDR3 spells CASNRGGQETQYF. The CDR3 DNA is TGTGCCAGCAACAGGGGCGGTCAAGAGACCCAGTACTTC.

This chain links TRBV18 with TRBJ2-1; weak D call: TRBD1 (5 bases). V was pared by 1 base and J by 2 bases, with 6 bases between. The CDR3 totals 14 residues. The V gene's germline CDR1 is KGHSH and CDR2 LQKENI. Here the CDR3 reads CASSPQGTYNEQFF. For the CDR3, the DNA is TGTGCCAGCTCACCACAGGGGACCTACAATGAGCAGTTCTTC.

This clone has just a few counts. In the same sample, other DNA sequences code for this CDR3. The V and J genes are TRBV2 and TRBJ1-2; possible D gene TRBD1, 5 bases. CDR3 size: 13 residues. With 5 bases removed from V and 6 bases from J, the gap between germline ends came to 13 bases. The germline V gene has CDR1 SNHLY and CDR2 FYNNEI. In DNA form, the CDR3 reads TGTGCCAGCAGTCCGACTGGGACGGATGGCTACACCTTC. Translation: CASSPTGTDGYTF.

The V call is TRBV7-3, the J call TRBJ2-1; D gene uncertain. The V end lost 4 bases, the J end lost 10 bases, and 17 bases lay between the germline ends. Looked up from germline, CDR1 is SGHTA and CDR2 is FQGTGA. The CDR3 sequence is 14 residues long. CDR3 sequence (DNA): TGTGCCAGCAGCTCGGACCACAATGTCTACGAGCAGTTCTTC. This translates into CASSSDHNVYEQFF.

The rearrangement links TRBV5-1 to TRBJ1-1; a possible D gene is TRBD1 (5 bases). Germline V gives CDR1 SGHRS, CDR2 YFSETQ. The CDR3 has 15 amino acids. Trimming took 4 bases from V and 1 from J, leaving 14 bases between them. The CDR3, as DNA: TGCGCCAGCAGCCCCGGTCCGGGGACGAACACTGAAGCTTTCTTT. Amino acid sequence: CASSPGPGTNTEAFF. The full variable domain, completed using reference TRBV5-1 and TRBJ1-1, is KAGVTQTPRYLIKTRGQQVTLSCSPISGHRSVSWYQQTPGQGLQFLFEYFSETQRNKGNFPGRFSGRQFSNSRSEMNVSTLELGDSALYLCASSPGPGTNTEAFFGQGTRLTVV.

A word on this clone: Within the sample, other DNA sequences also encode this same CDR3. This sequence joins TRBV7-9 and TRBJ1-5; unclear D gene. The CDR3 runs to 13 residues. Germline V gene sequence: CDR1 SEHNR, CDR2 FQNEAQ (reference sequence). V dropped 0 bases and J dropped 7 bases, with 7 bases sitting between them. CDR3 residues: CASSLAAGQPQHF. CDR3 nucleotides: TGTGCCAGCAGCTTAGCTGCGGGGCAGCCCCAGCATTTT.

The chain links TRBV28 to TRBJ1-1; tentatively, D is TRBD1 (5 bases). The CDR3 consists of 13 residues. The ends were cut back, 5 bases at V and 4 bases at J, with 11 bases in the middle. Germline V CDR1 and CDR2: MDHEN, SYDVKM. This CDR3 reads CASSRQLTTEAFF. The CDR3 DNA reads as TGTGCCAGCAGTCGACAGTTGACCACTGAAGCTTTCTTT.

The chain employs TRBV7-8 and TRBJ1-1, with D uncertain. The CDR3 is 14 amino acids. The germline V and J ends were trimmed by 5 bases and 1 base, with 11 bases remaining between them. Germline V gene sequence: CDR1 SGHVS, CDR2 FQNEAQ. Here the CDR3 reads CASSPYPRNTEAFF. The CDR3 DNA reads as TGTGCCAGCAGCCCGTATCCAAGGAACACTGAAGCTTTCTTT.

This clone has more than one count but fewer than ten. V usage is TRBV19 and J usage is TRBJ1-2; a possible D gene is TRBD1 (5 bases). Trimming removed 6 bases from V and 4 bases from J, with 15 bases in between. This CDR3 is 14 amino acids long. Germline loops: CDR1 LNHDA, CDR2 SQIVND (reference sequence). The CDR3 reads CASSLPRVTYGYTF. The CDR3 bases are TGTGCCAGTAGCCTCCCCAGGGTTACCTATGGCTACACCTTC.

This clone was counted only a few times. The rearrangement links TRBV28 to TRBJ2-7, with a tentative D call TRBD2 (5 bases). This CDR3 comprises 13 residues. Germline-derived CDR1 and CDR2 are MDHEN and SYDVKM. Trimming took off 6 bases at V and 0 bases at J, with 9 bases between the two ends. This CDR3 reads CASSPAVSYEQYF. The CDR3 nucleotides are TGTGCCAGCAGCCCAGCGGTCTCCTACGAGCAGTACTTC.

J is TRBJ1-1 and V is TRBV6-6; D remains ambiguous. Germline assignment: CDR1 MNHNY and CDR2 SVGAGI (reference sequence). V was clipped by 3 bases and J by 1 base, with 9 bases between them. CDR3 size: 14 residues. The CDR3 region has the DNA TGTGCCAGCAGTTATAGGAGAGAGAACACTGAAGCTTTCTTT. Its protein is CASSYRRENTEAFF.

The chain has TRBV7-6 and TRBJ2-1; TRBD1 matches at 8 bases. The CDR3 loop spans 18 amino acids. Germline trimming cut 5 bases from V and 0 bases from J; bases unmatched to any gene: 12. The V gene's germline CDR1 is SGHVS and CDR2 FNYEAQ. This CDR3 is CASSPRLEGQASYNEQFF. DNA of the CDR3: TGTGCCAGCAGCCCTCGGTTGGAGGGACAGGCCTCCTACAATGAGCAGTTCTTC. Full variable domain (remainder filled in from reference TRBV7-6 and TRBJ2-1): GAGVSQSPRYKVTKRGQDVALRCDPISGHVSLYWYRQALGQGPEFLTYFNYEAQQDKSGLPNDRFSAERPEGSISTLTIQRTEQRDSAMYRCASSPRLEGQASYNEQFFGPGTRLTVL.

The V and J genes are TRBV10-3 and TRBJ2-2; D remains unclear. The V end was cut by 0 bases, the J end by 1 base, with 9 bases between. The CDR3 sequence is 16 residues long. From germline, CDR1 is ENHRY and CDR2 SYGVKD. CDR3 DNA: TGTGCCATCAGTGAGTCTGGTACAGTGAACACCGGGGAGCTGTTTTTT. Translation: CAISESGTVNTGELFF.

The chain uses TRBV5-1 and TRBJ1-5; D gene ambiguous. V was clipped by 0 bases and J by 0 bases, with 13 bases between them. Looked up from germline, CDR1 is SGHRS and CDR2 is YFSETQ. There are 17 residues in the CDR3. The DNA for the CDR3 is TGCGCCAGCAGCTTGGCTATGCCGACATATAGCAATCAGCCCCAGCATTTT. Amino acids: CASSLAMPTYSNQPQHF.